One TCR beta chain is described in this entry. A Seattle source enrolled patients during active infection and followed them longitudinally. This CDR3 contains 13 residues. The V gene lost 0 bases and the J gene lost 5 bases, with 7 bases spanning the gap. Germline CDR1 and CDR2: ENHRY and SYGVKD. This sample was included in a study of blood T cell repertoires in COVID-19. Study information: The samples span acute and convalescent COVID-19 from the United States, Italy and Spain. T cells, B-cell-depleted T cells, or PBMCs supplied cDNA or gDNA.

Under the authors' procedure: For nucleated cells, counts were estimated from reference gene primer amplification. Produced via immunoSEQ multiplex PCR; TCRdb's table is partial and in-frame only. D and trimming come from the DNA, and the V and J calls and clone size come from that table. Here the sample spans about 240,000 clones, roughly 76% being singletons. This TCR was recovered from a woman of 80 years or more with COVID-19, enrolled during active disease. The chain joins TRBV10-3 to TRBJ1-2, with unresolved D. The specimen sequenced was peripheral blood. CDR3 bases: TGTGCCATCAGTGAGTCAAGGGAGTATGGCTACACCTTC. It is translated as CAISESREYGYTF.